This passage covers 19 T cell receptor beta chains from one sample sequenced in a study of T cell responses to AZD1222 COVID-19 vaccine (dated by TCRdb to about 2021). The library was produced with the immunoSEQ multiplex PCR assay. The source is immuneACCESS, and TCRdb retained only in-frame sequences with V and J called. Part of the clones is not carried over; for the studies checked, unresolved V genes explain less than half of this, and the remainder is unexplained. The sample table records 150,000 to 200,000 clones; just over 90% of these occur just once. Under 2% of the sample belongs to the ten largest clones. Read against the paper, the sample's time point label means: about 28 days (+/-7) after the second vaccine dose. The sample here was peripheral blood, taken 28 days after the second AZD1222 dose. These receptors came from an adult who received the AZD1222 COVID-19 vaccine.

This clone was picked up a small number of times. The V gene is TRBV27, the J gene TRBJ1-2; 7 nucleotides line up with TRBD1. The CDR3 contains 14 residues. Germline-derived CDR1 and CDR2 are MNHEY and SMNVEV (reference sequence). V lost 3 bases to trimming and J lost 1 base; unmatched junction nucleotides: 2. CDR3: CASSFYRGNYGYTF. The CDR3 nucleotides read TGTGCCAGCAGTTTCTACAGGGGTAACTATGGCTACACCTTC.

The chain combines TRBV30 with TRBJ1-2; weak D call: TRBD1 (6 bases). The germline gives CDR1 GTSNPN, CDR2 SVGIG (reference sequence). The CDR3 covers 11 residues. The V end lost 7 bases, the J end lost 6 bases, and 12 bases lay between the germline ends. CDR3: CASHRVHGYTF. CDR3 nucleotides: TGTGCCTCACACAGGGTTCATGGCTACACCTTC.

This chain connects TRBV5-4 to TRBJ1-1, with 10 bases lining up with TRBD1. CDR1 and CDR2 (germline): SGHNT, YYREEE (reference sequence). The CDR3 sequence is 15 residues long. V shed 4 bases, J shed 1 base, and the junction held 4 bases outside the gene matches. CDR3 loop: CASSPTGGQNTEAFF. DNA for the CDR3: TGTGCCAGCAGCCCGACAGGGGGCCAGAACACTGAAGCTTTCTTT.

The chain combines TRBV3-1 (or the pseudogene TRBV3-2) with TRBJ1-2; D unresolved. The CDR3 sequence is 12 residues long. CDR1 is LGHDT, CDR2 YNNKEL, per germline (reference sequence). V was clipped by 4 bases and J by 8 bases, with 11 bases between them. The CDR3 spells CASSPDAGGYTF. As DNA, the CDR3 is TGTGCCAGCAGCCCGGACGCGGGAGGCTACACCTTC.

This chain uses TRBV19 with TRBJ1-5, with D hard to call. CDR3 length: 17 amino acids. The germline V gene has CDR1 LNHDA and CDR2 SQIVND (reference sequence). Trimming pared 1 base from V and 0 bases from J, leaving 13 bases between. The CDR3 protein is CASSIASGVLSNQPQHF. In nucleotides, the CDR3 is TGTGCCAGTAGTATAGCCTCTGGGGTCCTTAGCAATCAGCCCCAGCATTTT.

The chain employs TRBV7-9 and TRBJ2-7, with TRBD2 matching over 9 bases. Trimming at V came to 5 bases and at J to 3 bases, leaving 2 bases not matched to a gene. The germline V gene encodes CDR1 SEHNR and CDR2 FQNEAQ (reference sequence). The CDR3 sequence is 13 residues long. The CDR3: CASSLSGSYEQYF. CDR3 coding DNA: TGTGCCAGCAGCCTTAGCGGGAGCTACGAGCAGTACTTC.

V usage is TRBV11-2 and J usage is TRBJ2-3; TRBD2 agrees at 9 bases. Losses at the gene ends were 6 bases for V and 2 bases for J; bases not matched to a gene: 9. The CDR3 loop spans 16 amino acids. Germline V lookup: CDR1 SGHAT, CDR2 FQNNGV. This CDR3 is CASRLQSGGPTDTQYF. The CDR3 nucleotides read TGTGCCAGCAGACTCCAAAGCGGGGGGCCCACAGATACGCAGTATTTT.

This chain uses TRBV14 with TRBJ2-7; a weak D match, TRBD1 (5 bases). Germline V gene lookup returns CDR1 SGHDN and CDR2 FVKESK. Trimming removed 0 bases at V and 4 bases at J, with 16 bases between. The CDR3 is 16 amino acids. The CDR3 region is CASSQEMGRGAYEQYF. Here the CDR3 DNA reads TGTGCCAGCAGCCAAGAAATGGGAAGGGGCGCGTACGAGCAGTACTTC.

This chain uses TRBV9 with TRBJ1-6, with 9 nucleotides matching TRBD1. The ends lost 4 bases at V and 5 bases at J; junction bases unmatched: 7. Germline V CDR1 and CDR2: SGDLS, YYNGEE. The CDR3 extends over 16 amino acids. CDR3 in amino acids: CASSSTGTGNNSPLHF. CDR3 DNA: TGTGCCAGCAGCTCCACCGGGACAGGGAATAATTCACCCCTCCACTTT.

The V and J genes are TRBV2 and TRBJ1-6; no clear D gene. The V end lost 6 bases, the J end lost 9 bases, and 18 bases lay between the germline ends. The V gene's germline CDR1 is SNHLY and CDR2 FYNNEI. This CDR3 has 15 residues. CDR3: CASSPVSAGGSPLHF. CDR3 coding DNA: TGTGCCAGCAGCCCCGTTAGTGCGGGTGGTTCACCCCTCCACTTT.

This chain joins TRBV14 and TRBJ2-5, with TRBD2 matching 7 bases. The junction had 16 bases not matched to a gene; V was cut back by 4 bases and J by 5 bases. The CDR3 is 17 residues long. The germline CDR1 and CDR2 sequences are SGHDN and FVKESK. The CDR3 region has the DNA TGTGCCAGCAGCCGACTCGTCGGGGGGAGGGCCTTGGAGACCCAGTACTTC. Translating it yields CASSRLVGGRALETQYF. Variable domain in full (rest from reference TRBV14 and TRBJ2-5): EAGVTQFPSHSVIEKGQTVTLRCDPISGHDNLYWYRRVMGKEIKFLLHFVKESKQDESGMPNNRFLAERTGGTYSTLKVQPAELEDSGVYFCASSRLVGGRALETQYFGPGTRLLVL.

CDR3 DNA: TGTGCCAGCAGTTATGAGCCCTCCTACAATGAGCAGTTCTTC. Amino acid sequence: CASSYEPSYNEQFF. The J gene is TRBJ2-1, the V gene TRBV27; D call uncertain. Trimming removed 4 bases at V and 0 bases at J, with 7 bases between. Germline V lookup: CDR1 MNHEY, CDR2 SMNVEV (reference sequence). The CDR3 contains 14 residues.

The chain combines TRBV19 with TRBJ1-5; TRBD1 matches 7 bases. The CDR3 length is 14 residues. The V gene's germline CDR1 is LNHDA and CDR2 SQIVND (reference sequence). V was pared by 8 bases and J by 2 bases, with 6 bases of the junction left unmatched. CDR3 sequence (DNA): TGTGCCAGTGCAAGGGGGCCGGGCAATCAGCCCCAGCATTTT. Amino acid sequence: CASARGPGNQPQHF.

The V gene is TRBV27, the J gene TRBJ2-3, with 7 positions matching TRBD1. The CDR3 is 15 residues long. The ends lost 6 bases at V and 0 bases at J; junction bases unmatched: 6. Germline CDR1 and CDR2: MNHEY and SMNVEV (reference sequence). DNA of the CDR3: TGTGCCAGCAGATCTACAGGGGCTAGCACAGATACGCAGTATTTT. Amino acids: CASRSTGASTDTQYF.

The chain joins TRBV29-1 to TRBJ2-7; weak D call: TRBD1 (5 bases). The CDR3 has 12 amino acids. Per the germline V gene, CDR1 is SQVTM and CDR2 is ANQGSEA. V was trimmed by 6 bases and J by 5 bases, leaving 14 bases between them. CDR3 loop: CSVVLQGNEQYF. The CDR3 coding sequence is TGCAGCGTAGTTCTCCAGGGAAACGAGCAGTACTTC.

The chain uses TRBV18 and TRBJ1-2; 9 bases fit TRBD1. This CDR3 spans 14 amino acids. The J segment lost 4 bases and the V segment lost 2 bases, leaving 2 bases of the junction unmatched. From germline, CDR1 is KGHSH and CDR2 LQKENI. The CDR3 DNA follows: TGTGCCAGCTCACCAGGGACAGGGACCTATGGCTACACCTTC. Protein: CASSPGTGTYGYTF.

V is TRBV5-1 and J is TRBJ2-4; 13 nucleotides agree with TRBD2. Losses at the gene ends were 4 bases for V and 7 bases for J; bases not matched to a gene: 14. The CDR3 sequence is 18 residues long. The germline CDR1 and CDR2 sequences are SGHRS and YFSETQ. The CDR3 is CASSPIWGTSGRGNIQYF. In nucleotides, the CDR3 is TGCGCCAGCAGCCCCATCTGGGGTACTAGCGGGAGGGGGAACATTCAGTACTTC.

The chain joins TRBV6-5 to TRBJ2-5; 10 bases agree with TRBD2. The CDR3 extends over 15 amino acids. Germline V lookup: CDR1 MNHEY, CDR2 SVGAGI. The J segment lost 5 bases and the V segment lost 7 bases, leaving 10 bases of the junction unmatched. Here the CDR3 DNA reads TGTGCCAGCACGAAAGCGGGGGGGGACTTTGAGACCCAGTACTTC. It is translated as CASTKAGGDFETQYF.

This clone is a singleton in its sample. This sequence joins TRBV6-5 and TRBJ1-6, with D possibly matching TRBD1 (5 bases). The germline gives CDR1 MNHEY, CDR2 SVGAGI. V was trimmed by 7 bases and J by 6 bases, leaving 10 bases between them. This CDR3 contains 13 residues. CDR3 in DNA: TGTGCCAGCAACGACAGATCTAATTCACCCCTCCACTTT. Translation: CASNDRSNSPLHF.